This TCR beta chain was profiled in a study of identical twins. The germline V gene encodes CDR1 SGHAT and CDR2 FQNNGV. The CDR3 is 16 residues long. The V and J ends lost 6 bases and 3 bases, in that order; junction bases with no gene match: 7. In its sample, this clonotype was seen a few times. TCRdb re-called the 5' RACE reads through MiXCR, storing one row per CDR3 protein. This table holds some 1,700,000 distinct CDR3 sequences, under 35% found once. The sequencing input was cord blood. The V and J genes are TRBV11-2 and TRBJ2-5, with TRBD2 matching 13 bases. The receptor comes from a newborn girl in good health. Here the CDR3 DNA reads TGTGCCAGCAGAAGAGGACTAGCGGGGGATAAAGAGACCCAGTACTTC. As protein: CASRRGLAGDKETQYF.